The T cell receptor (beta chain) under discussion was sequenced for a study of blood T cell repertoires in COVID-19. The CDR3 has 13 residues. V was trimmed by 8 bases and J by 6 bases, leaving 16 bases between them. Germline V gene lookup returns CDR1 SGHTA and CDR2 FQGNSA. Libraries were prepared by immunoSEQ multiplex PCR; TCRdb keeps only in-frame clonotypes and omits some of them. Among over 80,000 clones listed, about 86% were seen once. J is TRBJ1-1 and V is TRBV7-2; D may be TRBD1 (5 bases). The source of this sequence is a woman aged 55-69 years with acute or convalescent COVID-19. What was sequenced was peripheral blood. The CDR3 DNA sequence: TGTGCCAGCGCGCGACAGCCCCGTTCTGAAGCTTTCTTT. It codes for CASARQPRSEAFF.